Each of the 24 T cell receptor beta chains below was sequenced from the same sample in a study of T cells after yellow fever vaccination. TCRdb processed the 5' RACE reads anew with MiXCR; each CDR3 protein has one entry. The data show hundreds of thousands of distinct CDR3 sequences, with approximately 4% seen just once and about 26% held by the top ten. Specimen: PBMCs, collected 5 days after the yellow fever booster vaccination. The receptors shown here come from a man aged 18 to 30 who received the YFV17D yellow fever vaccine.

This clonotype was seen more than once but under ten times. The V gene is TRBV20-1, the J gene TRBJ1-6, with 8 bases that match TRBD1. In germline, CDR1 is DFQATT, CDR2 SNEGSKA (reference sequence). The CDR3 loop spans 17 amino acids. J gave up 10 bases and V 6 bases, and 20 bases lay outside the gene matches. The CDR3 loop is CSAKDRVAGSGGSPLHF. CDR3 coding DNA: TGCAGTGCCAAGGACAGGGTGGCGGGATCTGGTGGCTCACCCCTCCACTTT.

This clonotype came up a few times. This rearrangement joins TRBV13 to TRBJ2-2; D is possibly TRBD2 (7 bases). Trimming removed 4 bases from V and 4 bases from J, with 19 bases in between. This CDR3 has 17 amino acids. The germline gives CDR1 PRHDT, CDR2 FYEKMQ (reference sequence). The CDR3 coding sequence is TGTGCCAGCAGCTCGGGGGCCAAAGCGGGGACCACCGGGGAGCTGTTTTTT. It is translated as CASSSGAKAGTTGELFF.

Only a few counts were recorded for this clonotype. The chain links TRBV6-2 or TRBV6-3 to TRBJ2-7, with 8 positions matching TRBD2. CDR3 length equals 18 residues. The germline CDR1 and CDR2 sequences are MNHEY and SVGEGT. V was pared by 0 bases and J by 4 bases, with 14 bases of the junction left unmatched. CDR3 in amino acids: CASSYSAFSGEDGYEQYV. Written as DNA, the CDR3 is TGTGCCAGCAGTTACTCCGCCTTTAGCGGGGAAGATGGGTACGAGCAGTACGTC.

This clonotype was seen a few times. As DNA, the CDR3 is TGCGCCAGCAGCCAAGGTGGACGGTTAAATCAGCCCCAGCATTTT. Protein: CASSQGGRLNQPQHF. J is TRBJ1-5 and V is TRBV4-3; D is ambiguous. CDR3 length: 15 residues. The V gene's germline CDR1 is LGHNA and CDR2 YSLEER. V shed 1 base and J shed 4 bases, with 11 bases lying between them.

The V call is TRBV6-2 or TRBV6-3, the J call TRBJ1-5; no reliable D call. The CDR3 has 13 amino acids. The V and J ends lost 3 bases and 4 bases respectively, with 7 bases between them. Germline V CDR1 and CDR2: MNHEY, SVGEGT. CDR3 sequence reads: CASSYLQNQPQHF. The DNA for the CDR3 is TGTGCCAGCAGTTATTTACAGAATCAGCCCCAGCATTTT.

The CDR3 spells CASSLYRQGRIQYF. CDR3 sequence (DNA): TGTGCCAGCAGCCTCTATCGACAGGGCCGGATCCAGTACTTC. The J gene is TRBJ2-5, the V gene TRBV3-1; TRBD1 matches 7 bases. The junction had 12 bases not matched to a gene; V was cut back by 4 bases and J by 10 bases. From germline, CDR1 is LGHDT and CDR2 YNNKEL (reference sequence). The CDR3 runs 14 residues.

This clonotype was picked up a small number of times. This chain uses TRBV4-3 with TRBJ1-6; D is unclear. The germline V gene encodes CDR1 LGHNA and CDR2 YSLEER. Trimming shortened V by 10 bases and J by 6 bases, and 7 bases separated the two germline ends. CDR3 size: 11 residues. Written as DNA, the CDR3 is TGCGCCAAAATCCGTAATTCACCCCTCCACTTT. Amino acid sequence: CAKIRNSPLHF.

The CDR3 DNA follows: TGCGCCAGCACCCCGTACAGACTTGGGGCCAACGTCCTGACTTTC. Amino acid sequence: CASTPYRLGANVLTF. V gene TRBV4-3 combines with J gene TRBJ2-6, with D uncertain. From germline, CDR1 is LGHNA and CDR2 YSLEER. The CDR3 has 15 residues. Between the trimmed V and J ends, which lost 7 bases and 3 bases, there was a span of 13 bases.

Many counts were recorded for this clonotype. The rearrangement joins TRBV6-7 to TRBJ2-3; maybe TRBD2 (5 bases). TRBV6-7 qualifies as an ORF whose function is uncertain. The CDR3 contains 16 residues. Trimming pared 6 bases from V and 0 bases from J, leaving 16 bases between. This CDR3 reads CASSYRTPRSTDTQYF. As DNA, the CDR3 is TGTGCCAGCAGCTATAGGACTCCGAGGAGCACAGATACGCAGTATTTT.

In this sample, this clonotype turned up many times. V usage is TRBV20-1 and J usage is TRBJ2-3; 8 bases match TRBD2. The germline V gene has CDR1 DFQATT and CDR2 SNEGSKA (reference sequence). Germline trimming cut 5 bases from V and 1 base from J; bases unmatched to any gene: 8. The CDR3 runs to 15 residues. The CDR3 region is CSAPPGGGGTDTQYF. The CDR3 nucleotides read TGCAGTGCTCCCCCCGGGGGGGGCGGCACAGATACGCAGTATTTT.

There are many counts of this clonotype. V is TRBV11-2 and J is TRBJ2-1; 8 bases agree with TRBD1. The CDR3 length is 17 residues. V lost 4 bases to trimming and J lost 6 bases; unmatched junction nucleotides: 14. The V gene's germline CDR1 is SGHAT and CDR2 FQNNGV. For the CDR3, the DNA is TGTGCCAGCAGCTCACCCAGGGGGCCCTACGTTTCCAATGAGCAGTTCTTC. This encodes CASSSPRGPYVSNEQFF.

There are many counts of this clonotype. V and J are TRBV9 and TRBJ1-5; D not certain. CDR1 is SGDLS and CDR2 is YYNGEE in the germline V gene. The CDR3 runs 13 residues. V was shortened by 3 bases and J by 0 bases, with 4 bases between the two germline ends. Written as DNA, the CDR3 is TGTGCCAGCAGCGCTTATAGCAATCAGCCCCAGCATTTT. Its protein is CASSAYSNQPQHF.

In its sample, this clonotype was seen a few times. The chain's CDR3 is CASSAQGADGYTF. CDR3 sequence (DNA): TGTGCCAGCAGCGCACAGGGGGCTGATGGCTACACCTTC. The chain links TRBV5-5 to TRBJ1-2, with 9 bases lining up with TRBD1. Germline CDR1 and CDR2: SGHKS and YYEKEE (reference sequence). This CDR3 contains 13 residues. V shed 4 bases and J 6 bases; nucleotides not matched to a gene: 4.

This clonotype was counted a few times. The chain joins TRBV5-1 to TRBJ1-1; 8 nucleotides line up with TRBD1. V trimming: 6 bases; J trimming: 9 bases; junction bases outside the gene matches: 13. The germline V gene encodes CDR1 SGHRS and CDR2 YFSETQ. This CDR3 spans 14 amino acids. The CDR3 loop reads CASNPTGGRAKAFF. As DNA, the CDR3 is TGCGCCAGCAACCCTACAGGGGGACGAGCTAAAGCTTTCTTT.

This clonotype came up a few times. The chain combines TRBV7-3 with TRBJ2-1; 10 bases are a match to TRBD2. J lost 4 bases, V lost 4 bases, and 4 bases had no gene match. CDR3 length: 15 amino acids. CDR1 is SGHTA, CDR2 FQGTGA, per germline. CDR3 DNA sequence: TGTGCCAGCAGCTCCGGACTAGCGGCTTACAATGAGCAGTTCTTC. This translates into CASSSGLAAYNEQFF. The full variable domain, in which reference TRBV7-3 and TRBJ2-1 provide the parts outside the CDR3, is GAGVSQTPSNKVTEKGKYVELRCDPISGHTALYWYRQSLGQGPEFLIYFQGTGAADDSGLPNDRFFAVRPEGSVSTLKIQRTERGDSAVYLCASSSGLAAYNEQFFGPGTRLTVL.

V usage is TRBV24-1 and J usage is TRBJ2-1; possibly TRBD1 or TRBD2 for D (5 bases each). Germline lookup yields CDR1 KGHDR and CDR2 SFDVKD. CDR3 length: 14 residues. V was shortened by 5 bases and J by 7 bases, with 14 bases between the two germline ends. The CDR3 DNA sequence: TGTGCCACCAGTGTAGAGGGGCATGGTAATGAGCAGTTCTTC. Protein: CATSVEGHGNEQFF.

Notes on this clonotype: This may stem from a read error, because a much larger clone lies one nucleotide away. The CDR3 protein is CASTPRGQGADEQYF. The CDR3 DNA is TGTGCCAGCACCCCACGGGGACAGGGGGCCGATGAGCAGTACTTC. The chain combines TRBV28 with TRBJ2-7; the match to TRBD1 covers 12 bases. CDR1 is MDHEN, CDR2 SYDVKM, per germline. The ends lost 7 bases at V and 7 bases at J; junction bases unmatched: 11. This CDR3 has 15 residues.

This clonotype appeared many times. The chain is built from TRBV5-1 and TRBJ2-5; 11 bases align to TRBD2. Unmatched junction bases numbered 2, after V lost 4 bases and J lost 0 bases. The CDR3 spans 15 residues. CDR1 SGHRS and CDR2 YFSETQ come from the germline V gene. The CDR3 spells CASSLTSGDQETQYF. The CDR3 bases are TGCGCCAGCAGCCTGACTAGCGGGGACCAAGAGACCCAGTACTTC.

This clonotype has at least ten counts. V gene TRBV3-1 combines with J gene TRBJ2-3, with D hard to call. V lost 4 bases, J lost 0 bases, and 14 bases lay in between. CDR3 length: 16 residues. CDR1 LGHDT and CDR2 YNNKEL come from the germline V gene (reference sequence). CDR3 nucleotides: TGTGCCAGCAGCCCTACCTGGACGGTGAGCACAGATACGCAGTATTTT. Translation gives CASSPTWTVSTDTQYF.

V is TRBV13 and J is TRBJ1-2; a possible D gene is TRBD1 (5 bases). CDR3 length: 16 residues. CDR1 is PRHDT, CDR2 FYEKMQ, per germline (reference sequence). The germline V and J ends were trimmed by 1 base and 2 bases, with 14 bases remaining between them. The CDR3 region is CASSLAGRVRNYGYTF. CDR3 coding DNA: TGTGCCAGCAGCTTAGCAGGCAGGGTTAGGAACTATGGCTACACCTTC.

This clonotype has more than one count but fewer than ten. The rearrangement joins TRBV4-1 to TRBJ2-5; D not resolved. Germline V gene sequence: CDR1 MGHRA, CDR2 YSYEKL. V was clipped by 4 bases and J by 3 bases, with 9 bases between them. The CDR3 contains 13 residues. CDR3 sequence reads: CASSRQSEETQYF. As DNA, the CDR3 is TGCGCCAGCAGCCGTCAATCGGAAGAGACCCAGTACTTC.

The table lists this clonotype with a few counts. This chain links TRBV6-2 or TRBV6-3 with TRBJ2-7; TRBD2 matches at 7 bases. From germline, CDR1 is MNHEY and CDR2 SVGEGT. The CDR3 covers 16 residues. Unmatched junction bases numbered 7, after V lost 2 bases and J lost 0 bases. CDR3 residues: CASSYGSGGSSYEQYV. In DNA form, the CDR3 reads TGTGCCAGCAGTTACGGATCGGGGGGAAGCTCCTACGAGCAGTACGTC.

The genes are TRBV7-2 and TRBJ1-5; D is unclear. This CDR3 region has 14 residues. Trimming shortened V by 6 bases and J by 10 bases, and 19 bases separated the two germline ends. In germline, CDR1 is SGHTA, CDR2 FQGNSA. Here the CDR3 DNA reads TGTGCCAGCAGTTTCGACGGAGATAGAGGACCCCAGCATTTT. The encoded protein is CASSFDGDRGPQHF.

The J gene is TRBJ2-5, the V gene TRBV19; D is undetermined. Germline assignment: CDR1 LNHDA and CDR2 SQIVND (reference sequence). The CDR3 is made up of 12 amino acids. V lost 7 bases to trimming and J lost 5 bases, with 11 bases between them. In DNA, the CDR3 is TGTGCCAGTATGGACGAAGGCGAGACCCAGTACTTC. It is translated as CASMDEGETQYF.